The table lists the clone carrying this T cell receptor beta chain with a few counts. The antigen is not known. This record belongs to a study of T cells in Graves' hyperthyroidism and ophthalmopathy. Germline CDR1 and CDR2: SGDLS and YYNGEE. This CDR3 is 15 amino acids long. The germline V and J ends were trimmed by 0 bases and 6 bases, with 16 bases remaining between them. From roughly 9.2 ml of fresh peripheral blood, PBMCs were isolated. Study results and limitations: A 13 V-J model separated ophthalmopathy from stable hyperthyroidism.

Amplification of TCR beta CDR3 regions was performed using RNA transcripts as template. RT-PCR in the first round (using the HTBI primer set) targeted the TCR CDR3. TCRdb reprocessed the multiplex PCR reads via MiXCR and lists one record per CDR3 protein. The data contain 500,000 to 650,000 distinct CDR3 sequences, more than 12% of them singletons. The clonotype originates from a woman in her forties or fifties with Graves' ophthalmopathy. This chain links TRBV9 with TRBJ2-7; D gene uncertain. The sequencing input was blood. The CDR3 loop is CASSVGFATGSEQYF. The CDR3, as DNA: TGTGCCAGCAGCGTAGGTTTCGCTACCGGTTCCGAGCAGTACTTC.